The 20 T cell receptor beta chains given below trace back to one sample, sequenced in a study of blood T cell repertoires in COVID-19. This table comes from immunoSEQ multiplex PCR, and its TCRdb copy is limited to in-frame clones, with some not included. This sample has 200,000 to 250,000 clones; over 70% occur once, and the top ten carry about 4%. The specimen sequenced was PBMCs or T cells enriched from blood (not recorded which). The receptors derive from a woman in her 30s who had been exposed to COVID-19.

The chain employs TRBV5-4 and TRBJ2-3, with 10 bases identical to TRBD2. V lost 1 base, J lost 0 bases, and 8 bases stayed unmatched. The CDR3 loop spans 18 amino acids. Germline loops: CDR1 SGHNT, CDR2 YYREEE (reference sequence). The DNA for the CDR3 is TGTGCCAGCAGCTTGAAGGGACTAGCGATTCTTAGCACAGATACGCAGTATTTT. Translating it yields CASSLKGLAILSTDTQYF.

This chain uses TRBV20-1 with TRBJ1-3, with D hard to call. The CDR3 is made up of 12 amino acids. V lost 3 bases and J 4 bases, leaving 7 bases between the germline ends. Germline lookup yields CDR1 DFQATT and CDR2 SNEGSKA (reference sequence). The CDR3 region is CSASVRGNTIYF. For the CDR3, the DNA is TGCAGTGCTAGTGTACGGGGAAACACCATATATTTT.

The V call is TRBV5-1, the J call TRBJ2-1; 8 nucleotides line up with TRBD1. Germline CDR1 and CDR2: SGHRS and YFSETQ. The V gene end was trimmed by 4 bases and the J gene end by 0 bases; junction bases not matched to a gene: 6. The CDR3 is 16 residues long. The DNA for the CDR3 is TGCGCCAGCAGCATAGGACAGGGCGGCTCCTACAATGAGCAGTTCTTC. It yields the protein CASSIGQGGSYNEQFF.

The J gene is TRBJ2-7, the V gene TRBV5-1, with D tentatively TRBD1 (6 bases). The CDR3 contains 13 residues. Trimming shortened V by 4 bases and J by 3 bases, and 11 bases separated the two germline ends. Germline V gene lookup returns CDR1 SGHRS and CDR2 YFSETQ. CDR3 amino acids: CASSPAGVYEQYF. CDR3 bases: TGCGCCAGCAGCCCGGCAGGGGTCTACGAGCAGTACTTC. The full variable domain, completed using reference TRBV5-1 and TRBJ2-7, is KAGVTQTPRYLIKTRGQQVTLSCSPISGHRSVSWYQQTPGQGLQFLFEYFSETQRNKGNFPGRFSGRQFSNSRSEMNVSTLELGDSALYLCASSPAGVYEQYFGPGTRLTVT.

V is TRBV5-6 and J is TRBJ1-6; D is unresolved. V was shortened by 2 bases and J by 10 bases, with 16 bases between the two germline ends. The CDR3 consists of 15 residues. Germline CDR1 is SGHDT and CDR2 is YYEEEE. In DNA, the CDR3 is TGTGCCAGCAGCTTACACGCCAGATTCCACTCACCCCTCCACTTT. Amino acids: CASSLHARFHSPLHF.

The chain employs TRBV2 and TRBJ1-3; TRBD1 matches at 9 bases. Germline V gives CDR1 SNHLY, CDR2 FYNNEI. The CDR3 contains 13 residues. Trimming at V came to 3 bases and at J to 8 bases, leaving 2 bases not matched to a gene. The CDR3 spells CASSEGQGDTIYF. The CDR3 nucleotides read TGTGCCAGCAGTGAGGGACAGGGAGACACCATATATTTT.

The V and J genes are TRBV6-5 and TRBJ2-7; 10 positions match TRBD1. The CDR3 has 15 amino acids. V was clipped by 7 bases and J by 6 bases; unmatched bases: 12. In germline, CDR1 is MNHEY, CDR2 SVGAGI. The DNA of the CDR3 is TGTGCCAGCAATAAAACCGGGACAGGGGCATGCGAGCAGTACTTC. The encoded protein is CASNKTGTGACEQYF.

This chain connects TRBV11-2 to TRBJ2-4; tentatively, D is TRBD2 (5 bases). Trimming left V 5 bases short and J 0 bases short, with 8 bases between. The CDR3 covers 14 residues. CDR1 is SGHAT, CDR2 FQNNGV, per germline. The chain's CDR3 is CASSQSGAKNIQYF. The CDR3 nucleotides read TGTGCCAGCAGCCAGAGCGGAGCCAAAAACATTCAGTACTTC.

V usage is TRBV15 and J usage is TRBJ2-1, with 9 bases fitting TRBD2. V shed 1 base and J 5 bases; nucleotides not matched to a gene: 0. The CDR3 spans 14 residues. CDR1 is LNHNV and CDR2 is YYDKDF in the germline V gene (reference sequence). CDR3 loop: CATSRGLADNEQFF. The CDR3 DNA sequence: TGTGCCACCAGCAGAGGACTAGCGGACAATGAGCAGTTCTTC.

The gene calls are TRBV24-1 and TRBJ2-2; 10 bases are a match to TRBD1. V trimming: 7 bases; J trimming: 6 bases; junction bases outside the gene matches: 13. The CDR3 loop spans 17 amino acids. Germline V CDR1 and CDR2: KGHDR, SFDVKD. As DNA, the CDR3 is TGTGCCACCAGAGGAATCACCGGGACAGGGGATTCCGGGGAGCTGTTTTTT. It translates to CATRGITGTGDSGELFF.

This chain connects TRBV19 to TRBJ2-5, with 7 bases matching TRBD2. The germline V gene has CDR1 LNHDA and CDR2 SQIVND (reference sequence). CDR3 length: 12 residues. J gave up 4 bases and V 7 bases, and 3 bases lay outside the gene matches. CDR3 in DNA: TGTGCCAGTAAGGCTAGCGGAGAGACCCAGTACTTC. This translates into CASKASGETQYF.

The chain links TRBV29-1 to TRBJ2-3; D is ambiguous. The germline gives CDR1 SQVTM, CDR2 ANQGSEA. The V gene lost 0 bases and the J gene lost 8 bases, with 12 bases spanning the gap. This CDR3 has 13 residues. The CDR3 loop is CSVEDPRLSTQYF. CDR3 sequence (DNA): TGCAGCGTTGAAGATCCGAGGCTTAGTACGCAGTATTTT.

This clone was observed a handful of times. V usage is TRBV10-3 and J usage is TRBJ2-2, with TRBD1 matching 7 bases. With 0 bases clipped from V and 3 bases from J, the junction kept 19 bases outside the gene matches. In germline, CDR1 is ENHRY, CDR2 SYGVKD. The CDR3 has 21 amino acids. DNA of the CDR3: TGTGCCATCAGTGAGTCGGTGTACAGGGGCTCCACCCCGGCGGACACCGGGGAGCTGTTTTTT. This codes for CAISESVYRGSTPADTGELFF.

This rearrangement joins TRBV19 to TRBJ1-1, with a possible D match to TRBD1 (5 bases). V lost 4 bases, J lost 3 bases, and 15 bases lay in between. This CDR3 is built from 15 residues. The germline gives CDR1 LNHDA, CDR2 SQIVND (reference sequence). CDR3 in amino acids: CASSNPGRGDTEAFF. The CDR3 DNA reads TGTGCCAGTAGTAATCCGGGACGCGGGGACACTGAAGCTTTCTTT.

The J gene is TRBJ1-4, the V gene TRBV5-6, with 10 bases matching TRBD1. The CDR3 is 14 residues long. Germline-derived CDR1 and CDR2 are SGHDT and YYEEEE. V shed 2 bases, J shed 8 bases, and the junction held 3 bases outside the gene matches. The CDR3 coding sequence is TGTGCCAGCAGCTTTGACAGGGGGCTCGAAAAACTGTTTTTT. It translates to CASSFDRGLEKLFF.

The chain uses TRBV5-1 and TRBJ1-2; 7 positions agree with TRBD1. Per germline, CDR1 SGHRS and CDR2 YFSETQ. The trim removed 6 bases at V and 8 bases at J, leaving 16 bases unmatched. There are 15 residues in the CDR3. The CDR3: CASTLRQGRGEGYTF. The CDR3 nucleotides read TGCGCCAGCACTCTGAGACAGGGAAGAGGAGAAGGCTACACCTTC.

V is TRBV4-1 and J is TRBJ2-3, with 9 bases lining up with TRBD2. With V trimmed by 4 bases and J by 4 bases, 6 bases remained unmatched. Germline-derived CDR1 and CDR2 are MGHRA and YSYEKL. CDR3 length equals 15 residues. The CDR3 region has the DNA TGCGCCAGCAGCCCAATAGCGGGAGCGGCAGATACGCAGTATTTT. This sequence encodes CASSPIAGAADTQYF.

This clone was recorded once. This sequence joins TRBV28 and TRBJ1-2; TRBD1 might be the D (6 bases). V gave up 5 bases and J gave up 3 bases, with 13 bases separating them. The germline CDR1 and CDR2 sequences are MDHEN and SYDVKM. The CDR3 sequence is 14 residues long. The CDR3 nucleotides read TGTGCCAGCAGTACCGACACAGGGTACTATGGCTACACCTTC. It encodes CASSTDTGYYGYTF.

The chain is built from TRBV7-6 and TRBJ2-2, with 7 bases identical to TRBD2. V dropped 2 bases and J dropped 5; count of bases not matched to a gene: 11. The CDR3 runs 17 residues. CDR1 is SGHVS, CDR2 FNYEAQ, per germline. The CDR3 region has the DNA TGTGCCAGCAGCTTATTGGCTTCTAGCGGAGGAACCGGGGAGCTGTTTTTT. This gives the protein CASSLLASSGGTGELFF.

The V gene is TRBV7-8, the J gene TRBJ1-1, with D unclear. The CDR3 length is 14 residues. CDR1 and CDR2 (germline): SGHVS, FQNEAQ. V was pared by 5 bases and J by 4 bases, with 14 bases between. CDR3 amino acids: CASSESSGSTEAFF. Written as DNA, the CDR3 is TGTGCCAGCAGCGAATCTTCCGGGTCCACTGAAGCTTTCTTT.